Below, 20 T cell receptor beta chains from the same sample are listed, as sequenced in a study of shared clonotypes between healthy human individuals. TCRdb's copy holds only in-frame clones and misses some; the assay was immunoSEQ multiplex PCR. The data show 400,000 to 500,000 clones, with about 79% seen just once and 13% held by the top ten. Material for sequencing was PBMCs. These receptors all come from a woman aged 40-49 years in good health. Some clones in this sample may be carry-over from other donors' samples.

The chain uses TRBV9 and TRBJ2-1; TRBD2 might be the D (5 bases). V lost 0 bases, J lost 6 bases, and 7 bases lay in between. This CDR3 comprises 13 residues. Germline CDR1 and CDR2: SGDLS and YYNGEE. CDR3 sequence reads: CASSVDEGNEQFF. The CDR3 DNA is TGTGCCAGCAGCGTAGATGAGGGCAATGAGCAGTTCTTC. The full variable domain, rest sourced from reference TRBV9 and TRBJ2-1, is DSGVTQTPKHLITATGQRVTLRCSPRSGDLSVYWYQQSLDQGLQFLIQYYNGEERAKGNILERFSAQQFPDLHSELNLSSLELGDSALYFCASSVDEGNEQFFGPGTRLTVL.

CDR3 amino acids: CASSARSDTGELFF. CDR3 coding DNA: TGCGCCAGCAGCGCTCGATCGGACACCGGGGAGCTGTTTTTT. The rearrangement joins TRBV5-1 to TRBJ2-2; D not certain. The CDR3 extends over 14 amino acids. From germline, CDR1 is SGHRS and CDR2 YFSETQ. V was pared by 4 bases and J by 3 bases, with 10 bases between.

V and J are TRBV15 and TRBJ2-2; 10 bases fit TRBD1. The CDR3 is made up of 15 amino acids. Trimming at V came to 9 bases and at J to 3 bases, leaving 7 bases not matched to a gene. Germline V gene sequence: CDR1 LNHNV, CDR2 YYDKDF (reference sequence). The CDR3: CATGDRGRYTGELFF. The CDR3 nucleotides read TGTGCCACGGGGGACAGGGGCCGCTACACCGGGGAGCTGTTTTTT.

The chain carries TRBV13 and TRBJ2-6, with TRBD2 as a possible D gene (5 bases). The CDR3 is made up of 21 amino acids. Trimming removed 1 base from V and 1 base from J, with 23 bases in between. Germline V gene lookup returns CDR1 PRHDT and CDR2 FYEKMQ (reference sequence). DNA for the CDR3: TGTGCCAGCAGCTTAGATTCTTTGTTAGGGTTTGGAGGATCTGGGGCCAACGTCCTGACTTTC. Translating it yields CASSLDSLLGFGGSGANVLTF.

Worth noting for this clone: Given a much more abundant clone one base away, this may be a read error. Other DNA sequences from this sample encode an identical CDR3 as well. The rearrangement uses TRBV7-2 and TRBJ2-1, with D maybe TRBD2 (7 bases). This CDR3 is 16 amino acids long. With 3 bases removed from V and 4 bases from J, the gap between germline ends came to 16 bases. Per germline, CDR1 SGHTA and CDR2 FQGNSA. This chain's CDR3 is CASSLVAGAEYNEQFF. CDR3 in DNA: TGTGCCAGCAGCTTGGTTGCGGGGGCGGAGTACAATGAGCAGTTCTTC.

The CDR3 loop reads CAIALSGSAETQYF. DNA of the CDR3: TGTGCCATCGCCCTTAGCGGGAGTGCTGAGACCCAGTACTTC. J is TRBJ2-5 and V is TRBV10-3; 9 nucleotides agree with TRBD2. The trim removed 8 bases at V and 5 bases at J, leaving 9 bases unmatched. In germline, CDR1 is ENHRY, CDR2 SYGVKD. The CDR3 has 14 residues.

This clone was counted between two and nine times. Distinct nucleotide sequences in the sample also encode this CDR3. V is TRBV10-3 and J is TRBJ2-7; D gene unclear. CDR3 size: 11 residues. Trimming stripped 3 bases from V and 4 bases from J, with 4 bases between. CDR1 ENHRY and CDR2 SYGVKD come from the germline V gene. The CDR3 nucleotides read TGTGCCATCAGTGAAGGTTACGAGCAGTACTTC. Translation gives CAISEGYEQYF.

J is TRBJ1-6 and V is TRBV5-1, with D possibly being TRBD1 (5 bases). There are 16 residues in the CDR3. V was pared by 3 bases and J by 10 bases, with 20 bases between. The germline V gene has CDR1 SGHRS and CDR2 YFSETQ. For the CDR3, the DNA is TGCGCCAGCAGCTCACGGGCTGGGGGGGGTGTATCACCCCTCCACTTT. Translated, it gives CASSSRAGGGVSPLHF.

The chain joins TRBV7-7 to TRBJ2-3; D unclear. The CDR3 contains 14 residues. Germline V gene sequence: CDR1 SSHAT, CDR2 FNYEAQ (reference sequence). V lost 5 bases, J lost 2 bases, and 11 bases lay in between. In DNA, the CDR3 is TGTGCCAGCAGCAGAGGTGGGGACACAGATACGCAGTATTTT. It specifies CASSRGGDTDTQYF. Combining the CDR3 with reference TRBV7-7 and TRBJ2-3 gives the whole variable domain GAGVSQSPRYKVTKRGQDVTLRCDPISSHATLYWYQQALGQGPEFLTYFNYEAQPDKSGLPSDRFSAERPEGSISTLTIQRTEQRDSAMYRCASSRGGDTDTQYFGPGTRLTVL.

This clone was seen a handful of times. The chain uses TRBV7-3 and TRBJ2-6, with TRBD1 matching 7 bases. Germline-derived CDR1 and CDR2 are SGHTA and FQGTGA. The junction had 8 bases not matched to a gene; V was cut back by 4 bases and J by 2 bases. This CDR3 has 17 amino acids. The CDR3 is CASSSQPTGAGANVLTF. Here the CDR3 DNA reads TGTGCCAGCAGCTCGCAACCTACAGGGGCTGGGGCCAACGTCCTGACTTTC.

The rearrangement links TRBV11-3 to TRBJ2-7, with 8 bases that match TRBD1. The CDR3 length is 15 residues. Germline loops: CDR1 SGHNT, CDR2 YENEEA. V was pared by 1 base and J by 3 bases, with 5 bases of the junction left unmatched. In DNA form, the CDR3 reads TGTGCCAGCAGCTTAGGAACAGGGGGACTCTACGAGCAGTACTTC. As protein: CASSLGTGGLYEQYF.

The genes are TRBV5-1 and TRBJ2-5; tentatively, D is TRBD1 (6 bases). The CDR3 has 13 residues. Trimming removed 6 bases from V and 5 bases from J, with 14 bases in between. From germline, CDR1 is SGHRS and CDR2 YFSETQ. DNA for the CDR3: TGCGCCAGCATAGGGGGAGAGCGGGAGACCCAGTACTTC. The encoded protein is CASIGGERETQYF.

This clone was detected only once. The rearrangement links TRBV7-2 to TRBJ2-1; tentative D call: TRBD2 (6 bases). V gave up 0 bases and J gave up 8 bases, with 14 bases separating them. This CDR3 is 15 amino acids long. Per the germline V gene, CDR1 is SGHTA and CDR2 is FQGNSA. CDR3: CASSLAPGVGDEQFF. DNA for the CDR3: TGTGCCAGCAGCTTAGCCCCGGGAGTTGGCGATGAGCAGTTCTTC.

The V call is TRBV2, the J call TRBJ2-1, with 9 bases aligning to TRBD2. Germline loops: CDR1 SNHLY, CDR2 FYNNEI. Unmatched junction bases numbered 6, after V lost 4 bases and J lost 8 bases. This CDR3 is built from 14 residues. Written as DNA, the CDR3 is TGTGCCAGCAGTGTTGGGCGGGAGGGCCATGAGCAGTTCTTC. Residues: CASSVGREGHEQFF.

This clone came up a few times. The chain combines TRBV13 with TRBJ2-5; 7 bases fit TRBD1. CDR3 length equals 17 residues. V lost 4 bases, J lost 0 bases, and 11 bases stayed unmatched. The germline V gene encodes CDR1 PRHDT and CDR2 FYEKMQ (reference sequence). CDR3: CASSSNPGRGYQETQYF. In DNA form, the CDR3 reads TGTGCCAGCAGCTCCAACCCGGGCAGGGGGTACCAAGAGACCCAGTACTTC. The variable domain in full, completed from reference TRBV13 and TRBJ2-5, reads AAGVIQSPRHLIKEKRETATLKCYPIPRHDTVYWYQQGPGQDPQFLISFYEKMQSDKGSIPDRFSAQQFSDYHSELNMSSLELGDSALYFCASSSNPGRGYQETQYFGPGTRLLVL.

The rearrangement links TRBV27 to TRBJ2-3, with D hard to call. Trimming stripped 5 bases from V and 5 bases from J, with 11 bases between. CDR1 is MNHEY and CDR2 is SMNVEV in the germline V gene (reference sequence). This CDR3 has 13 residues. As DNA, the CDR3 is TGTGCCAGCAGTCCGGGTTGGGGAGATACGCAGTATTTT. Its translation is CASSPGWGDTQYF.

The rearrangement links TRBV4-2 to TRBJ2-1; 14 positions agree with TRBD2. The J segment lost 6 bases and the V segment lost 0 bases, leaving 10 bases of the junction unmatched. This CDR3 has 19 residues. Germline V gene lookup returns CDR1 LGHNA and CDR2 YNFKEQ. CDR3 residues: CASSQDQVPGLAGANEQFF. The CDR3 bases are TGTGCCAGCAGCCAAGATCAGGTCCCGGGACTAGCGGGAGCCAATGAGCAGTTCTTC.

This clone was counted a single time. The chain has TRBV6-6 and TRBJ2-7; D remains unclear. The CDR3 sequence is 11 residues long. V lost 7 bases to trimming and J lost 4 bases, with 8 bases between them. CDR1 is MNHNY and CDR2 is SVGAGI in the germline V gene (reference sequence). The CDR3 protein is CASNGRYEQYF. The DNA for the CDR3 is TGTGCCAGCAACGGCCGATACGAGCAGTACTTC.

This chain uses TRBV2 with TRBJ2-1, with no clear D. In germline, CDR1 is SNHLY, CDR2 FYNNEI. The CDR3 spans 14 residues. V lost 1 base and J lost 2, with 6 bases in between. CDR3 in amino acids: CASSEGLAYNEQFF. The CDR3 DNA follows: TGTGCCAGCAGTGAAGGACTCGCCTACAATGAGCAGTTCTTC.

The chain carries TRBV4-3 and TRBJ2-2; TRBD2 matches at 8 bases. The CDR3 contains 16 residues. V shed 1 base and J 7 bases; nucleotides not matched to a gene: 8. Germline V gene data show CDR1 as LGHNA and CDR2 as YSLEER. CDR3 sequence reads: CASSQVAGRGHGELFF. In nucleotides, the CDR3 is TGCGCCAGCAGCCAAGTCGCCGGGAGGGGTCACGGGGAGCTGTTTTTT.